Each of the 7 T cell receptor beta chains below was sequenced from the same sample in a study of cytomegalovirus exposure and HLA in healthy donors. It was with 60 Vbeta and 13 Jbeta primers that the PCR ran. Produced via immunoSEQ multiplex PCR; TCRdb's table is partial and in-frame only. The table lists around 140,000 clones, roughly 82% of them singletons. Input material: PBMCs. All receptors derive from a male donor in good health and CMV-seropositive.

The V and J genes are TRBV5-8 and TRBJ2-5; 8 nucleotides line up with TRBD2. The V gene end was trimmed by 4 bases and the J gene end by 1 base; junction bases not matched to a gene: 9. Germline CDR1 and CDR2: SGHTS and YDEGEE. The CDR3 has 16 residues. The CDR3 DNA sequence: TGTGCCAGCAGCCCAATCGGCGGGGGGATCCAAGAGACCCAGTACTTC. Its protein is CASSPIGGGIQETQYF. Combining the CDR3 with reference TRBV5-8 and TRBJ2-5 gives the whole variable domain EAGVTQSPTHLIKTRGQQATLRCSPISGHTSVYWYQQALGLGLQFLLWYDEGEERNRGNFPPRFSGRQFPNYSSELNVNALELEDSALYLCASSPIGGGIQETQYFGPGTRLLVL.

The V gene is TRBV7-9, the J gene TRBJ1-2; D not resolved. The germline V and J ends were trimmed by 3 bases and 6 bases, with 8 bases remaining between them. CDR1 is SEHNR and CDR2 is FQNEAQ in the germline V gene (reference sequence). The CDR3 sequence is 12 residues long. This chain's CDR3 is CASSFPLDGYTF. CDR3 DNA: TGTGCCAGCAGCTTCCCACTGGATGGCTACACCTTC.

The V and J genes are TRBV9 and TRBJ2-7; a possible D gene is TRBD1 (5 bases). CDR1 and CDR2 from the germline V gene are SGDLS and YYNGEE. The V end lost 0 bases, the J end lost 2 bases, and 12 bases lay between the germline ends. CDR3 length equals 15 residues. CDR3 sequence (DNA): TGTGCCAGCAGCGTAGGGCTAGGGGCGCCCTACGAGCAGTACTTC. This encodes CASSVGLGAPYEQYF.

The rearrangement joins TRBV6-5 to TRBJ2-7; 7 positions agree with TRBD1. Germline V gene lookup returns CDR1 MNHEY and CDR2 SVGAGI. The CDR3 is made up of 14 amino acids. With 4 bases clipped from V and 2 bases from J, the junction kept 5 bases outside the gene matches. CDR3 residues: CASSLGDRTYEQYF. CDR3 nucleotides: TGTGCCAGCAGTTTAGGGGACAGAACCTACGAGCAGTACTTC.

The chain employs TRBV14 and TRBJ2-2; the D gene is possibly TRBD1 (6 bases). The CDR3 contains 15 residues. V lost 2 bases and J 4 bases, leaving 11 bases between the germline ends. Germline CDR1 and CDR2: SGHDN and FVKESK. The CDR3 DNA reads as TGTGCCAGCAGCCAACTTAGGGGGAGCACCGGGGAGCTGTTTTTT. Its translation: CASSQLRGSTGELFF.

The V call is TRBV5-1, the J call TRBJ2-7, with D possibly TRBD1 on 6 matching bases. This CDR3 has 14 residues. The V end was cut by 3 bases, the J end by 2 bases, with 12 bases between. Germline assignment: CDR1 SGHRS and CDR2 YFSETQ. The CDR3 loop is CASSSDRRTYEQYF. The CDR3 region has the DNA TGCGCCAGCAGCTCAGACAGGCGAACCTACGAGCAGTACTTC.

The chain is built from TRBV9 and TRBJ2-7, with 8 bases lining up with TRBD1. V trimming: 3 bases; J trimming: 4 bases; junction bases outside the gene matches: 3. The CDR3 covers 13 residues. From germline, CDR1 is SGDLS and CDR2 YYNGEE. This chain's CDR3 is CASSGDRPYEQYF. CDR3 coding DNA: TGTGCCAGCAGCGGGGACAGGCCATACGAGCAGTACTTC.